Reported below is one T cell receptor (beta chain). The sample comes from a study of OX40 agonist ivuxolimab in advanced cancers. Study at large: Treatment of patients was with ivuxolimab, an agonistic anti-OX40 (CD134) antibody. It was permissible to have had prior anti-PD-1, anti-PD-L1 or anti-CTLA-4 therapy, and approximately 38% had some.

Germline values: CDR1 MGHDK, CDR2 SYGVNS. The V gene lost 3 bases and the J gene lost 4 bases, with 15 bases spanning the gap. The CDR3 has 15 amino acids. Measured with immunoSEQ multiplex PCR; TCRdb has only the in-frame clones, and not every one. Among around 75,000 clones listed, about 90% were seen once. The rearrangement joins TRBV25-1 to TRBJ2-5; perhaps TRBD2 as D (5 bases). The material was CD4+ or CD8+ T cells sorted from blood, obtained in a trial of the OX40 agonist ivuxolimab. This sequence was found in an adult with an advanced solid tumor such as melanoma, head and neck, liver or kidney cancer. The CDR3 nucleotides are TGTGCCAGCAGTGACGTCCGGGGTTACTCAGAGACCCAGTACTTC. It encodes CASSDVRGYSETQYF.